Described below is a single TCR beta chain sequence and its context. Sorted-subset replicate PCR reactions were performed with about 200 ng DNA, corresponding to about 32,000 T cell genomes. Libraries were prepared by immunoSEQ multiplex PCR; TCRdb keeps only in-frame clonotypes and omits some of them. The sample has roughly 1,000,000 clones; about four fifths are singletons. Healthy and HIV-negative, the adult donors had no recent acute infections or vaccinations. V gave up 7 bases and J gave up 3 bases; unmatched junction bases: 6. The length of the CDR3 is 14 residues. In germline, CDR1 is LNHDA, CDR2 SQIVND (reference sequence). The data belong to a study of shared clonotypes between healthy human individuals. Turning to the study itself: For every donor, three CD4 naive, three CD4 memory, two CD8 naive and one CD8 memory plates were used.

This chain uses TRBV19 with TRBJ2-7; 10 nucleotides line up with TRBD1. The origin of this receptor is a young man in good health. Some clones in this sample may be carry-over from other donors' samples. Sequencing was done on a sample of memory CD4+ T cells from PBMCs. Subset of the sample: CD45RA-negative fraction. The CDR3 spells CASTPTGGFYEQYF. CDR3 nucleotides: TGTGCCAGTACCCCGACAGGGGGCTTCTACGAGCAGTACTTC.